This T cell receptor (beta chain) emerged from a study of T cell responses to AZD1222 COVID-19 vaccine (dated by TCRdb to the early 2020s). About the study as a whole: TCR sequencing was performed for 230 to 250 trial participants, of whom 207 were given two doses of AZD1222 and some 26 were given two doses of MenACWY control vaccine. Trial participants were enrolled by age into 18-55, 56-69 and 70-plus year subgroups, with around 150, 28 and 57 TCR-sequenced participants respectively. General study outcomes and caveats: The vaccine-associated CD4 TCRs covered the entire spike protein, and the dominant responses fell in regions 160-218 and 743-854. Because no samples from the day 14 peak response were available, repertoires could be characterized only after the peak T cell response. Conclusions about previously exposed vaccinees are limited because only six or seven AZD1222 recipients were SARS-CoV-2 seropositive at baseline. The 56-69-year group was small, and its depth increase did not reach significance, likely because of low power. Participants were mostly white British and included more females than males, and it was suggested by the authors that clonal diversity may have been underestimated. A significant rise in spike-specific TCR breadth and depth was observed after two AZD1222 doses relative to day 0 and relative to MenACWY recipients. Nearly half of unique spike-specific TCRs reportedly recognized epitopes outside regions mutated in the B.1.351 and B.1.1.7 variants.

Unmatched junction bases come to 5, with V trimmed by 5 bases and J by 10 bases. The CDR3 holds 14 amino acids from the cysteine to the phenylalanine. CDR3 DNA is the only sequence kept; it has 42 bases, read in frame from the first base. CDR1 and CDR2 are drawn from the germline V gene: SGHTA, FQGTGA. Comments on this clone: What this receptor recognizes is not known. No per-base quality is available; no much larger clone lies one base away.

What this sample's time point label stands for: about 28 days (+/-7) after the second vaccine dose. AZD1222 recipients given second doses at about 4 weeks or at about 12 weeks were pooled, since spike-specific TCR depth and breadth were not found to differ between the two schedules. Samples from vaccinated people were obtained from the UK trials COV001 and COV002, which included a single-blind randomized controlled phase 2/3 trial of AZD1222 (ChAdOx1 nCoV-19) in healthy adults. For TCRbeta chain sequencing, PBMC samples from trial participants were taken at day 0 and at day 28 after the second dose. The CDR3 regions of human TCRbeta chains were analyzed by immunosequencing. In the source study's methods: TCRs in the repertoires were compared against a reference library of SARS-CoV-2-specific TCRs that had been generated with the MIRA antigen-specificity platform. Breadth was defined as the fraction of unique TCRs that were SARS-CoV-2-associated. Depth was defined as the fraction of total T cells that were SARS-CoV-2-associated. Using the MIRA data, every spike-specific TCR was mapped to the spike region that the TCR reacted to and assigned to either a CD4 or a CD8 class. Log10-transformed breadth and depth values were compared by one-way ANOVA with Sidak's multiple comparisons tests. Entries here come from immuneACCESS through TCRdb and include only in-frame sequences with V and J called. Some clones fail to appear in such tables; in the studies checked, an unresolved V gene covers under half of the shortfall, and the cause of the remainder is unknown. The V and J calls and the clone size are those of that table, but D and trimming were determined from the DNA. The sample includes around 150,000 clones, with approximately 90% observed a single time. The top ten clones comprise 1.5% to 2.5% of the sample.

The chain couples TRBV7-3 to TRBJ1-6; TRBD1 matches 10 bases in the middle. The sample in question was peripheral blood, obtained 28 days after the second AZD1222 dose. This receptor was identified in an adult who received the AZD1222 COVID-19 vaccine. This receptor carries the CDR3 CASSRTGGDSPLHF. In nucleotide form, the sequence is TGTGCCAGCAGCCGGACAGGGGGGGACTCACCCCTCCACTTT.